A single T cell receptor beta chain is shown here with its context. The time point is: persistent/refractory GD, antithyroid drugs over 5 years with positive TRAb. The TCR library was made from RNA that had been extracted from PBMCs in TRIzol. The sample comes from a study of regulatory T cells in long-lasting Graves disease. V was pared by 1 base and J by 1 base, with 17 bases between. Germline values: CDR1 SGHAT, CDR2 FQNNGV. The CDR3 has 17 residues. Building of the TCR beta libraries involved iRepertoire HTBI primers and Arm-PCR of CDR3 regions. TCRdb re-called the multiplex PCR reads with MiXCR, one entry per CDR3 protein. The sample carries 400,000 to 500,000 distinct CDR3 sequences, under 25% recorded once.

This receptor was taken from a female donor with Graves disease. The sequenced sample was peripheral blood mononuclear cells (PBMCs), obtained when the disease was refractory, from a patient treated with antithyroid drugs. The chain joins TRBV11-2 to TRBJ2-7, with D possibly being TRBD2 (5 bases). The CDR3 protein is CASSLASGSAISYEQYF. The CDR3 DNA reads TGTGCCAGCAGCTTAGCTAGTGGTAGCGCAATATCCTACGAGCAGTACTTC.